Listed below are T cell receptor beta chains from one sample, sequenced in a study of blood T cell repertoires in COVID-19. TCRdb's table, derived via immunoSEQ multiplex PCR, lists solely in-frame clones and lacks some. This table holds 200,000 or so clones, about 88% found once. The sequenced sample was PBMCs or T cells enriched from blood (not recorded which). These receptors were collected from a woman aged 30 to 39 who had recovered from COVID-19. The CDR3 runs from the conserved cysteine through the conserved F or W. A D gene is named only where the DNA matches it firmly. Clone size appears in some rows only: once, few, many, or a class for an expanded clone.

j_gene: TRBJ2-7
v_gene: TRBV7-6
abundance: NA
d_gene: NA
CDR3aa: CASSPRVTYEQYF
CDR3nt: TGTGCCAGCAGCCCCCGGGTTACCTACGAGCAGTACTTC

j_gene: TRBJ2-7
v_gene: TRBV9
abundance: NA
d_gene: NA
CDR3aa: CASSPSPGSGHEQYF
CDR3nt: TGTGCCAGCAGCCCGAGCCCAGGGTCCGGGCACGAGCAGTACTTC

j_gene: TRBJ2-3
v_gene: TRBV19
abundance: NA
d_gene: TRBD2
CDR3aa: CASSIGQRGGTDTQYF
CDR3nt: TGTGCCAGTAGTATCGGCCAGCGGGGGGGCACAGATACGCAGTATTTT

j_gene: TRBJ1-1
v_gene: TRBV12-3/TRBV12-4
abundance: few
d_gene: TRBD1
CDR3aa: CASNRGANTEAFF
CDR3nt: TGTGCCAGTAACAGGGGGGCGAACACTGAAGCTTTCTTT

j_gene: TRBJ1-2
v_gene: TRBV3-1/TRBV3-2
abundance: NA
d_gene: NA
CDR3aa: CASSQGLLVAIYTF
CDR3nt: TGTGCCAGCAGCCAAGGGCTTCTAGTGGCTATATACACCTTC

j_gene: TRBJ1-1
v_gene: TRBV27
abundance: NA
d_gene: NA
CDR3aa: CASSFGANTEAFF
CDR3nt: TGTGCCAGCAGTTTTGGGGCGAACACTGAAGCTTTCTTT

j_gene: TRBJ1-1
v_gene: TRBV19
abundance: NA
d_gene: NA
CDR3aa: CASSPSVGRDTEAFF
CDR3nt: TGTGCCAGTAGTCCTTCTGTAGGGAGGGACACTGAAGCTTTCTTT

j_gene: TRBJ1-2
v_gene: TRBV7-9
abundance: NA
d_gene: TRBD1
CDR3aa: CASSMGQENYGYTF
CDR3nt: TGTGCCAGCAGCATGGGACAGGAGAACTATGGCTACACCTTC

j_gene: TRBJ2-2
v_gene: TRBV3-1/TRBV3-2
abundance: NA
d_gene: TRBD2
CDR3aa: CASSEPSGYTGELFF
CDR3nt: TGTGCCAGCAGCGAACCTAGCGGCTACACCGGGGAGCTGTTTTTT

j_gene: TRBJ1-1
v_gene: TRBV7-2
abundance: NA
d_gene: TRBD1
CDR3aa: CASSFRQGKGTEAFF
CDR3nt: TGTGCCAGCAGCTTCCGACAGGGAAAGGGCACTGAAGCTTTCTTT

j_gene: TRBJ1-1
v_gene: TRBV7-6
abundance: NA
d_gene: NA
CDR3aa: CASSLARNTEAFF
CDR3nt: TGTGCCAGCAGCTTAGCGCGAAACACTGAAGCTTTCTTT

j_gene: TRBJ1-2
v_gene: TRBV5-4
abundance: NA
d_gene: TRBD1
CDR3aa: CASSLGQGLDYGYTF
CDR3nt: TGTGCCAGCAGCTTGGGACAGGGGCTCGACTATGGCTACACCTTC

j_gene: TRBJ1-5
v_gene: TRBV9
abundance: NA
d_gene: TRBD1
CDR3aa: CASSVGQDSNQPQHF
CDR3nt: TGTGCCAGCAGCGTCGGACAGGATAGCAATCAGCCCCAGCATTTT

j_gene: TRBJ2-1
v_gene: TRBV5-8
abundance: NA
d_gene: NA
CDR3aa: CASSLGDNEQFF
CDR3nt: TGTGCCAGCAGCTTAGGGGACAATGAGCAGTTCTTC

j_gene: TRBJ2-3
v_gene: TRBV5-1
abundance: NA
d_gene: TRBD2
CDR3aa: CASALRGGAVNTDTQYF
CDR3nt: TGCGCCAGCGCCCTACGCGGGGGGGCTGTTAACACAGATACGCAGTATTTT

j_gene: TRBJ1-1
v_gene: TRBV11-2
abundance: NA
d_gene: NA
CDR3aa: CASRKPGQTYTEAFF
CDR3nt: TGTGCCAGCAGGAAACCGGGACAAACTTACACTGAAGCTTTCTTT

j_gene: TRBJ1-2
v_gene: TRBV7-3
abundance: NA
d_gene: TRBD1
CDR3aa: CASSLGRGTEGYTF
CDR3nt: TGTGCCAGCAGCTTAGGAAGAGGGACAGAGGGCTACACCTTC

j_gene: TRBJ2-7
v_gene: TRBV9
abundance: NA
d_gene: TRBD2
CDR3aa: CASSGTSGGIRYF
CDR3nt: TGTGCCAGCAGCGGGACTAGCGGGGGTATTAGGTACTTC

j_gene: TRBJ1-2
v_gene: TRBV28
abundance: NA
d_gene: TRBD1
CDR3aa: CASSFTGTGFGYTF
CDR3nt: TGTGCCAGCAGTTTCACCGGGACAGGGTTTGGCTACACCTTC

j_gene: TRBJ2-5
v_gene: TRBV19
abundance: NA
d_gene: TRBD2
CDR3aa: CASTPGLAGGGETQYF
CDR3nt: TGTGCCAGTACCCCCGGGTTAGCGGGGGGGGGAGAGACCCAGTACTTC

j_gene: TRBJ2-1
v_gene: TRBV19
abundance: NA
d_gene: TRBD2
CDR3aa: CASSRTSGGANEQFF
CDR3nt: TGTGCCAGTAGTCGTACTAGCGGGGGGGCAAATGAGCAGTTCTTC

j_gene: TRBJ1-4
v_gene: TRBV19
abundance: NA
d_gene: NA
CDR3aa: CASSIQWAGEKLFF
CDR3nt: TGTGCCAGTAGTATACAGTGGGCAGGTGAAAAACTGTTTTTT

j_gene: TRBJ1-5
v_gene: TRBV6-5
abundance: NA
d_gene: NA
CDR3aa: CASSSGWNREGQPQHF
CDR3nt: TGTGCCAGCAGTTCAGGGTGGAATAGGGAAGGTCAGCCCCAGCATTTT

j_gene: TRBJ1-1
v_gene: TRBV7-9
abundance: once
d_gene: NA
CDR3aa: CASSPLEGTMAEAFF
CDR3nt: TGTGCCAGCAGCCCCTTAGAGGGTACGATGGCTGAAGCTTTCTTT

j_gene: TRBJ1-1
v_gene: TRBV27
abundance: once
d_gene: NA
CDR3aa: CASSLGGTLNTEAFF
CDR3nt: TGTGCCAGCAGTTTAGGAGGAACACTGAACACTGAAGCTTTCTTT

j_gene: TRBJ2-1
v_gene: TRBV20-1
abundance: NA
d_gene: NA
CDR3aa: CSAADSTQFF
CDR3nt: TGCAGTGCTGCGGACAGCACGCAGTTCTTC